The 26 T cell receptor beta chains presented below share a single source sample, sequenced in a study of blood T cell repertoires in COVID-19. Some clones are missing from TCRdb's copy, which holds only in-frame ones; the method was immunoSEQ multiplex PCR. This sample has roughly 80,000 clones, with more than 70% found just once. Sequencing was carried out using peripheral blood. The source is a woman in her sixties with acute or convalescent COVID-19.

The rearrangement joins TRBV12-5 to TRBJ1-2; no clear D. The CDR3 is 16 residues long. Germline V gene data show CDR1 as LGHNT and CDR2 as FRNRAP. V was pared by 6 bases and J by 3 bases, with 20 bases between. CDR3 DNA sequence: TGTGCTAGTGGCCAAAACCCCGGCGGAGAGTACTATGGCTACACCTTC. Amino acids: CASGQNPGGEYYGYTF.

This clone came up once. CDR3 in DNA: TGCGCCAGCAGCGACCCTGGTGGGACAGGTGATGAGCAGTACTTC. It is translated as CASSDPGGTGDEQYF. The rearrangement links TRBV5-1 to TRBJ2-7, with 8 bases fitting TRBD1. Germline loops: CDR1 SGHRS, CDR2 YFSETQ. The CDR3 is 15 residues long. V shed 4 bases, J shed 7 bases, and the junction held 13 bases outside the gene matches.

The genes are TRBV5-1 and TRBJ1-1; D might be TRBD1 (6 bases). Germline CDR1 SGHRS, CDR2 YFSETQ. V dropped 0 bases and J dropped 9 bases, with 15 bases sitting between them. The CDR3 has 14 residues. The CDR3 DNA reads TGCGCCAGCAGCTTGGAAGAAGGGCAGGGGAAAGCTTTCTTT. Translating it yields CASSLEEGQGKAFF.

The chain links TRBV9 to TRBJ1-3; 7 bases agree with TRBD1. The junction had 14 bases not matched to a gene; V was cut back by 6 bases and J by 2 bases. This CDR3 has 17 amino acids. Germline V gives CDR1 SGDLS, CDR2 YYNGEE. The CDR3 DNA is TGTGCCAGCACCCGGGGGCCCACTCAGGGGGCTGGAAACACCATATATTTT. It yields the protein CASTRGPTQGAGNTIYF.

The chain combines TRBV6-5 with TRBJ2-7, with D tentatively TRBD2 (5 bases). The germline CDR1 and CDR2 sequences are MNHEY and SVGAGI. V lost 0 bases and J lost 6, with 15 bases in between. The length of the CDR3 is 15 residues. Here the CDR3 reads CASSYSSGSSSEQYF. CDR3 in DNA: TGTGCCAGCAGTTACTCGAGTGGGAGCTCCAGCGAGCAGTACTTC.

The chain has TRBV6-5 and TRBJ1-2; D is perhaps TRBD1 (5 bases). V was shortened by 3 bases and J by 7 bases, with 18 bases between the two germline ends. CDR1 and CDR2 from the germline V gene are MNHEY and SVGAGI. The CDR3 covers 15 residues. DNA for the CDR3: TGTGCCAGCAGTTATGTGGGGGACCGCGGGGGTGGCTACACCTTC. This encodes CASSYVGDRGGGYTF.

The chain joins TRBV7-3 to TRBJ1-4; TRBD1 matches 8 bases. Germline assignment: CDR1 SGHTA and CDR2 FQGTGA. This CDR3 contains 17 residues. The CDR3 sequence: CATHCRGQASTNEKLFF. The CDR3 nucleotides read TGTGCGACCCACTGCCGGGGACAGGCGTCAACTAATGAAAAACTGTTTTTT.

CDR3 in amino acids: CASSLRRESSYEQYF. The CDR3 DNA reads as TGTGCCAGCAGCTTACGGCGGGAGAGCTCCTACGAGCAGTACTTC. The V gene is TRBV7-2, the J gene TRBJ2-7, with TRBD2 matching over 7 bases. The ends lost 2 bases at V and 0 bases at J; junction bases unmatched: 4. The germline V gene has CDR1 SGHTA and CDR2 FQGNSA. The CDR3 extends over 15 amino acids.

The chain uses TRBV4-1 and TRBJ1-1; tentatively, D is TRBD1 (5 bases). V was clipped by 2 bases and J by 5 bases, with 15 bases between them. The CDR3 runs 15 residues. Germline V CDR1 and CDR2: MGHRA, YSYEKL. This CDR3 is CASSQFGGAQTEAFF. The CDR3 bases are TGCGCCAGCAGCCAATTTGGAGGGGCGCAGACTGAAGCTTTCTTT.

The sample holds one count of this clone. The chain links TRBV9 to TRBJ1-1; tentatively, D is TRBD1 (5 bases). This CDR3 region has 15 residues. Germline V gene sequence: CDR1 SGDLS, CDR2 YYNGEE. V lost 0 bases and J 0 bases, leaving 9 bases between the germline ends. CDR3 amino acids: CASSVGVTVNTEAFF. CDR3 bases: TGTGCCAGCAGCGTAGGGGTGACAGTGAACACTGAAGCTTTCTTT.

Comments on this clone: A junction end diverges from the germline sequence, so it may reflect a read error. The genes are TRBV3-1 (or the pseudogene TRBV3-2) and TRBJ2-1, with 11 bases identical to TRBD2. The CDR3 consists of 13 residues. Germline CDR1 is LGHDT and CDR2 is YNNKEL (reference sequence). This CDR3 reads CASSMGTSGRGVF. CDR3 nucleotide sequence: TGTGCCAGCAGCATGGGGACTAGCGGCAGAGGGGTCTTC.

The chain couples TRBV5-1 to TRBJ1-1; D not certain. This CDR3 is built from 13 residues. Trimming removed 1 base from V and 4 bases from J, with 8 bases in between. Germline CDR1 reads SGHRS; CDR2 reads YFSETQ. CDR3 bases: TGCGCCAGCAGCTTGAAGGGAGCCACTGAAGCTTTCTTT. Residues: CASSLKGATEAFF.

This chain joins TRBV6-5 and TRBJ1-1, with D possibly matching TRBD1 (5 bases). This CDR3 is built from 15 residues. CDR1 and CDR2 from the germline V gene are MNHEY and SVGAGI. V lost 6 bases, J lost 2 bases, and 16 bases lay in between. This CDR3 reads CASREQGARNTEAFF. The DNA for the CDR3 is TGTGCCAGCAGAGAGCAAGGGGCTCGTAACACTGAAGCTTTCTTT.

The chain combines TRBV9 with TRBJ2-7, with 12 bases matching TRBD1. V was clipped by 4 bases and J by 1 base; unmatched bases: 9. This CDR3 region has 17 residues. The germline gives CDR1 SGDLS, CDR2 YYNGEE. This CDR3 reads CASSQRDRGPLSYEQYF. The CDR3 nucleotides read TGTGCCAGCAGCCAACGGGACAGGGGGCCCCTATCCTACGAGCAGTACTTC. Based on the CDR3 plus reference TRBV9 and TRBJ2-7, the full variable domain is DSGVTQTPKHLITATGQRVTLRCSPRSGDLSVYWYQQSLDQGLQFLIQYYNGEERAKGNILERFSAQQFPDLHSELNLSSLELGDSALYFCASSQRDRGPLSYEQYFGPGTRLTVT.

J is TRBJ1-1 and V is TRBV19; TRBD1 agrees at 7 bases. With V trimmed by 6 bases and J by 0 bases, 7 bases remained unmatched. Germline assignment: CDR1 LNHDA and CDR2 SQIVND (reference sequence). This CDR3 spans 15 amino acids. The CDR3 bases are TGTGCCAGTAGCTCCTTGGGACAGTTGAACACTGAAGCTTTCTTT. Protein: CASSSLGQLNTEAFF.

The rearrangement joins TRBV28 to TRBJ1-3; no firm D call. Germline loops: CDR1 MDHEN, CDR2 SYDVKM. V was clipped by 6 bases and J by 2 bases, with 8 bases between them. This CDR3 is 13 amino acids long. The CDR3 region is CASSGGAGNTIYF. CDR3 DNA sequence: TGTGCCAGCAGCGGCGGAGCTGGAAACACCATATATTTT.

The rearrangement uses TRBV6-4 and TRBJ2-1; TRBD2 matches at 11 bases. CDR1 and CDR2 from the germline V gene are MRHNA and SNTAGT. Losses at the gene ends were 0 bases for V and 8 bases for J; bases not matched to a gene: 9. The CDR3 runs 17 residues. The CDR3 nucleotides are TGTGCCAGCAGTGACTCGAGGTCTAGCGGGGGGTTCGATGAGCAGTTCTTC. It is translated as CASSDSRSSGGFDEQFF.

The J gene is TRBJ1-1, the V gene TRBV11-3; TRBD1 agrees at 9 bases. Germline trimming cut 3 bases from V and 5 bases from J; bases unmatched to any gene: 7. The germline CDR1 and CDR2 sequences are SGHNT and YENEEA. The CDR3 has 15 residues. CDR3 protein: CASSFRDRVGTEAFF. CDR3 DNA: TGTGCCAGCAGCTTCCGGGACAGGGTGGGAACTGAAGCTTTCTTT.

The CDR3 DNA reads as TGTGCCAGCAGCTTGGCCGAGAGTCACCGCACTACAAACTATGGCTACACCTTC. As protein: CASSLAESHRTTNYGYTF. The chain uses TRBV5-4 and TRBJ1-2; D not certain. This CDR3 has 18 residues. V was cut by 0 bases and J by 2 bases, with 20 bases left in between. Germline CDR1 reads SGHNT; CDR2 reads YYREEE (reference sequence). Drawing the rest from reference TRBV5-4 and TRBJ1-2, the complete variable domain is ETGVTQSPTHLIKTRGQQVTLRCSSQSGHNTVSWYQQALGQGPQFIFQYYREEENGRGNFPPRFSGLQFPNYSSELNVNALELDDSALYLCASSLAESHRTTNYGYTFGSGTRLTVV.

The V gene is TRBV10-3, the J gene TRBJ2-2, with TRBD2 identical over 9 bases. Trimming took 3 bases from V and 3 from J; bases not matched to a gene: 8. The V gene's germline CDR1 is ENHRY and CDR2 SYGVKD. The CDR3 covers 17 residues. The CDR3 nucleotides are TGTGCCATCAGTGATGGCAGAGCGGGAGGTGACACCGGGGAGCTGTTTTTT. Its translation is CAISDGRAGGDTGELFF.

The rearrangement uses TRBV7-2 and TRBJ1-6; D gene unclear. The CDR3 is 13 residues long. Looked up from germline, CDR1 is SGHTA and CDR2 is FQGNSA. The ends were cut back, 2 bases at V and 12 bases at J, with 11 bases in the middle. CDR3 residues: CASSLQTGQPLHF. The DNA of the CDR3 is TGTGCCAGCAGCTTACAAACCGGTCAACCCCTCCACTTT. The full variable domain, with the rest looked up from reference TRBV7-2 and TRBJ1-6, is GAGVSQSPSNKVTEKGKDVELRCDPISGHTALYWYRQSLGQGLEFLIYFQGNSAPDKSGLPSDRFSAERTGGSVSTLTIQRTQQEDSAVYLCASSLQTGQPLHFGNGTRLTVT.

Written as DNA, the CDR3 is TGCGCCAGCAGCTTACCCAGAAGTTTGAACACTGAAGCTTTCTTT. Encoded protein: CASSLPRSLNTEAFF. V and J are TRBV5-1 and TRBJ1-1; D unresolved. CDR3 size: 15 residues. With 2 bases removed from V and 0 bases from J, the gap between germline ends came to 11 bases. Per the germline V gene, CDR1 is SGHRS and CDR2 is YFSETQ.

V and J are TRBV19 and TRBJ2-7, with TRBD1 matching over 9 bases. The CDR3 sequence is 15 residues long. With V trimmed by 4 bases and J by 3 bases, 7 bases remained unmatched. CDR1 and CDR2 (germline): LNHDA, SQIVND (reference sequence). In nucleotides, the CDR3 is TGTGCCAGTAGTACACCGGGACAGGGAAACTACGAGCAGTACTTC. Translating gives CASSTPGQGNYEQYF.

This chain connects TRBV5-1 to TRBJ2-1; TRBD2 matches at 9 bases. The ends lost 3 bases at V and 0 bases at J; junction bases unmatched: 4. The germline gives CDR1 SGHRS, CDR2 YFSETQ. The CDR3 is made up of 16 amino acids. This CDR3 reads CASSSREGSSYNEQFF. The CDR3 DNA sequence: TGCGCCAGCAGCTCGCGGGAGGGAAGCTCCTACAATGAGCAGTTCTTC. The entire variable domain, with the rest obtained from reference TRBV5-1 and TRBJ2-1, is as follows: KAGVTQTPRYLIKTRGQQVTLSCSPISGHRSVSWYQQTPGQGLQFLFEYFSETQRNKGNFPGRFSGRQFSNSRSEMNVSTLELGDSALYLCASSSREGSSYNEQFFGPGTRLTVL.

This clone showed up just a few times. The same CDR3 arises from other DNA sequences in this sample as well. The chain links TRBV28 to TRBJ1-1, with D maybe TRBD1 (5 bases). CDR3 length: 12 residues. The germline V and J ends were trimmed by 9 bases and 9 bases, with 17 bases remaining between them. Germline CDR1 is MDHEN and CDR2 is SYDVKM. The CDR3 reads CASPDRQGKAFF. The CDR3 region has the DNA TGTGCCAGTCCCGATCGGCAGGGCAAAGCTTTCTTT.

CDR3 sequence reads: CASRLAGGHNEQFF. CDR3 coding DNA: TGTGCCAGCAGACTAGCGGGGGGGCATAATGAGCAGTTCTTC. This rearrangement joins TRBV6-4 to TRBJ2-1; 13 bases agree with TRBD2. The CDR3 is 14 residues long. V lost 6 bases to trimming and J lost 7 bases; unmatched junction nucleotides: 3. Germline CDR1 is MRHNA and CDR2 is SNTAGT.